What follows are 30 T cell receptor beta chains derived from one specimen sequenced in a study of cytomegalovirus exposure and HLA in healthy donors. The primer mix had 60 Vbeta and 13 Jbeta primers. Sequencing was performed with immunoSEQ multiplex PCR; in TCRdb, only in-frame clones are kept and a portion is missing. The table includes around 78,000 clones, 80% detected once. Sequences were obtained from PBMCs. These TCRs come from a male donor in good health and CMV-seronegative.

This chain joins TRBV19 and TRBJ1-2, with TRBD1 matching 8 bases. J was trimmed by 7 bases and V by 6 bases; bases with no gene match: 19. The CDR3 extends over 17 amino acids. Germline V gene data show CDR1 as LNHDA and CDR2 as SQIVND (reference sequence). Here the CDR3 DNA reads TGTGCCAGTAGCCTCGGACAGGGCCGGGGACTCGGCGGTGGCTACACCTTC. It specifies CASSLGQGRGLGGGYTF.

This clone came up once. The chain uses TRBV12-5 and TRBJ1-3; D perhaps matches TRBD1 (5 bases). The germline V gene encodes CDR1 LGHNT and CDR2 FRNRAP. V lost 5 bases and J 0 bases, leaving 26 bases between the germline ends. This CDR3 spans 20 amino acids. The CDR3 spells CASGTPNRDSNQSSGNTIYF. The CDR3 nucleotides are TGTGCTAGTGGTACCCCAAACCGGGACTCAAACCAGAGCTCTGGAAACACCATATATTTT.

In its sample, this clone was seen a few times. This rearrangement joins TRBV18 to TRBJ1-1; 10 nucleotides agree with TRBD1. CDR3 length: 16 residues. CDR1 and CDR2 (germline): KGHSH, LQKENI. The V gene end was trimmed by 3 bases and the J gene end by 3 bases; junction bases not matched to a gene: 7. The DNA of the CDR3 is TGTGCCAGCTCACCCAGGGACAGGGGCCGATACACTGAAGCTTTCTTT. It codes for CASSPRDRGRYTEAFF. The complete variable domain, with remaining parts taken from reference TRBV18 and TRBJ1-1, reads NAGVMQNPRHLVRRRGQEARLRCSPMKGHSHVYWYRQLPEEGLKFMVYLQKENIIDESGMPKERFSAEFPKEGPSILRIQQVVRGDSAAYFCASSPRDRGRYTEAFFGQGTRLTVV.

This clone was detected a few times. The chain uses TRBV6-4 and TRBJ2-3; TRBD2 is a possible D gene (5 bases). Per the germline V gene, CDR1 is MRHNA and CDR2 is SNTAGT. Trimming removed 3 bases from V and 4 bases from J, with 11 bases in between. This CDR3 spans 14 amino acids. DNA of the CDR3: TGTGCCAGCAGTGAGGGAGTGGGATCAGATACGCAGTATTTT. Translation gives CASSEGVGSDTQYF.

This clone was found a few times. The gene calls are TRBV14 and TRBJ1-1; tentative D call: TRBD1 (5 bases). CDR1 is SGHDN and CDR2 is FVKESK in the germline V gene. The CDR3 extends over 16 amino acids. Trimming stripped 4 bases from V and 3 bases from J, with 18 bases between. The CDR3 DNA sequence: TGTGCCAGCAGCCCCGAACGGCAGGGCAGGGACACTGAAGCTTTCTTT. Translating gives CASSPERQGRDTEAFF. The variable domain in full, completed from reference TRBV14 and TRBJ1-1, reads EAGVTQFPSHSVIEKGQTVTLRCDPISGHDNLYWYRRVMGKEIKFLLHFVKESKQDESGMPNNRFLAERTGGTYSTLKVQPAELEDSGVYFCASSPERQGRDTEAFFGQGTRLTVV.

The rearrangement joins TRBV28 to TRBJ1-5, with TRBD1 as a possible D gene (6 bases). Germline CDR1 MDHEN, CDR2 SYDVKM. V lost 5 bases and J lost 2, with 19 bases in between. This CDR3 comprises 17 residues. CDR3 in DNA: TGTGCCAGCAGTGTAGGGGGTGTGGGGCAGGGCAATCAGCCCCAGCATTTT. Residues: CASSVGGVGQGNQPQHF.

The V gene is TRBV7-2, the J gene TRBJ2-3; D remains unclear. V was clipped by 2 bases and J by 2 bases, with 8 bases between them. Germline CDR1 SGHTA, CDR2 FQGNSA. The CDR3 sequence is 14 residues long. CDR3: CASSLQEITDTQYF. The CDR3 DNA reads as TGTGCCAGCAGCTTACAGGAAATCACAGATACGCAGTATTTT. Supplemented by reference TRBV7-2 and TRBJ2-3, the full variable domain reads GAGVSQSPSNKVTEKGKDVELRCDPISGHTALYWYRQSLGQGLEFLIYFQGNSAPDKSGLPSDRFSAERTGGSVSTLTIQRTQQEDSAVYLCASSLQEITDTQYFGPGTRLTVL.

Worth noting for this clone: An end of the junction differs from the germline gene, which may be a read error. The chain is built from TRBV7-6 and TRBJ1-1; possible D gene TRBD1, 6 bases. The CDR3 sequence is 12 residues long. Germline assignment: CDR1 SGHVS and CDR2 FNYEAQ. The chain's CDR3 is CASGQLNPEAFF. The CDR3, as DNA: TGTGCCTCCGGACAGCTGAACCCTGAAGCTTTCTTT.

This chain uses TRBV10-3 with TRBJ2-3; tentatively, D is TRBD2 (5 bases). The CDR3 spans 16 residues. Germline V gives CDR1 ENHRY, CDR2 SYGVKD. Trimming removed 0 bases at V and 2 bases at J, with 12 bases between. The CDR3 DNA reads as TGTGCCATCAGTGAGTCGAAGCGGTCGACCACAGATACGCAGTATTTT. This encodes CAISESKRSTTDTQYF.

In the case of this clone: A read error may produce the germline difference seen at one junction end. This sequence joins TRBV29-1 and TRBJ1-1; weak D call: TRBD1 (5 bases). Germline V lookup: CDR1 SQVTM, CDR2 ANQGSEA. The CDR3 spans 13 residues. DNA for the CDR3: TGCAGCGTTGAAAGGGGAACGAACCCTGAAGCTTTCTTT. Encoded protein: CSVERGTNPEAFF.

This rearrangement joins TRBV7-2 to TRBJ1-2; no definite D call. This CDR3 has 12 residues. CDR1 is SGHTA, CDR2 FQGNSA, per germline. V lost 1 base and J lost 8, with 8 bases in between. The CDR3 here is CASSLEQYGYTF. DNA of the CDR3: TGTGCCAGCAGCTTAGAACAGTACGGCTACACCTTC.

The CDR3 reads CATSQQGYGYTF. CDR3 nucleotides: TGTGCCACCAGCCAACAGGGGTATGGCTACACCTTC. The chain joins TRBV15 to TRBJ1-2; 7 bases are a match to TRBD1. The CDR3 sequence is 12 residues long. V trimming: 5 bases; J trimming: 5 bases; junction bases outside the gene matches: 2. CDR1 LNHNV and CDR2 YYDKDF come from the germline V gene (reference sequence).

V is TRBV11-3 and J is TRBJ2-2; 11 bases line up with TRBD2. CDR1 SGHNT and CDR2 YENEEA come from the germline V gene. The CDR3 sequence is 16 residues long. V lost 5 bases and J lost 5; bases outside the gene matches: 7. CDR3 bases: TGTGCCAGCAGCCACCCACTAGCGGGGGAGACCGGGGAGCTGTTTTTT. This encodes CASSHPLAGETGELFF.

This clone was detected a few times. V gene TRBV5-1 combines with J gene TRBJ1-6; possibly TRBD1 for D (5 bases). The CDR3 consists of 15 residues. Trimming removed 4 bases from V and 7 bases from J, with 15 bases in between. Germline loops: CDR1 SGHRS, CDR2 YFSETQ. Written as DNA, the CDR3 is TGCGCCAGCAGCCGGAGCGGGGCCGCGAATTCACCCCTCCACTTT. Protein: CASSRSGAANSPLHF. Full variable domain (outside the CDR3, taken from reference TRBV5-1 and TRBJ1-6): KAGVTQTPRYLIKTRGQQVTLSCSPISGHRSVSWYQQTPGQGLQFLFEYFSETQRNKGNFPGRFSGRQFSNSRSEMNVSTLELGDSALYLCASSRSGAANSPLHFGNGTRLTVT.

This sequence joins TRBV7-2 and TRBJ2-7; 8 bases line up with TRBD1. The germline gives CDR1 SGHTA, CDR2 FQGNSA. This CDR3 comprises 14 residues. The trim removed 4 bases at V and 5 bases at J, leaving 7 bases unmatched. DNA of the CDR3: TGTGCCAGCAGCTGGGCAGGGGGCGGGCACGAGCAGTACTTC. Amino acids: CASSWAGGGHEQYF.

This clone came up once. V and J are TRBV6-5 and TRBJ1-5; D uncertain. This CDR3 is 13 amino acids long. Germline V gives CDR1 MNHEY, CDR2 SVGAGI. Between the trimmed V and J ends, which lost 0 bases and 6 bases, there was a span of 6 bases. This CDR3 reads CASSYSRVQPQHF. The CDR3 coding sequence is TGTGCCAGCAGTTACTCGAGGGTTCAGCCCCAGCATTTT.

This chain connects TRBV9 to TRBJ2-7; 9 positions agree with TRBD1. Germline CDR1 SGDLS, CDR2 YYNGEE. This CDR3 region has 15 residues. The J segment lost 3 bases and the V segment lost 1 base, leaving 5 bases of the junction unmatched. This chain's CDR3 is CASSVSDRGLYEQYF. The CDR3 bases are TGTGCCAGCAGCGTATCGGACAGGGGCCTCTACGAGCAGTACTTC.

The chain combines TRBV27 with TRBJ1-2; perhaps TRBD1 as D (5 bases). Trimming stripped 0 bases from V and 4 bases from J, with 12 bases between. This CDR3 comprises 15 residues. Germline V gene data show CDR1 as MNHEY and CDR2 as SMNVEV (reference sequence). Here the CDR3 reads CASSLSTEAIYGYTF. CDR3 in DNA: TGTGCCAGCAGTTTATCGACAGAGGCAATCTATGGCTACACCTTC.

The chain joins TRBV5-4 to TRBJ2-5; 10 bases are shared with TRBD2. Losses at the gene ends were 4 bases for V and 5 bases for J; bases not matched to a gene: 8. CDR1 and CDR2 (germline): SGHNT, YYREEE (reference sequence). The CDR3 has 15 residues. CDR3 sequence: CASSKSGRAEETQYF. CDR3 nucleotides: TGTGCCAGCAGCAAGAGCGGGAGGGCCGAGGAGACCCAGTACTTC.

This chain uses TRBV18 with TRBJ2-2, with 8 positions matching TRBD2. V shed 8 bases, J shed 2 bases, and the junction held 7 bases outside the gene matches. The CDR3 extends over 15 amino acids. Germline CDR1 KGHSH, CDR2 LQKENI. The CDR3 DNA follows: TGTGCCAGCGAATTCGGGGGGGCCAACACCGGGGAGCTGTTTTTT. It encodes CASEFGGANTGELFF.

The chain carries TRBV6-5 and TRBJ1-1, with 7 bases lining up with TRBD1. The CDR3 has 13 residues. The V gene end was trimmed by 2 bases and the J gene end by 7 bases; junction bases not matched to a gene: 4. In germline, CDR1 is MNHEY, CDR2 SVGAGI. The CDR3 bases are TGTGCCAGCAGTTACCGGGACAGATTTGAAGCTTTCTTT. This gives the protein CASSYRDRFEAFF.

The chain is built from TRBV6-1 and TRBJ2-7, with TRBD1 matching 7 bases. This CDR3 comprises 14 residues. V trimming: 6 bases; J trimming: 6 bases; junction bases outside the gene matches: 11. CDR1 and CDR2 from the germline V gene are MNHNS and SASEGT. CDR3 residues: CASRHEGAIGEQYF. The CDR3 DNA reads as TGTGCCAGCAGACACGAGGGGGCAATCGGCGAGCAGTACTTC.

This chain links TRBV5-1 with TRBJ2-3; D possibly corresponds to TRBD2 (6 bases). V lost 9 bases and J lost 1, with 18 bases in between. The CDR3 loop spans 15 amino acids. Germline V lookup: CDR1 SGHRS, CDR2 YFSETQ. CDR3 DNA sequence: TGCGCCACAGGAGACGGAGGGGCGCGCACAGATACGCAGTATTTT. Translated: CATGDGGARTDTQYF.

V and J are TRBV7-9 and TRBJ1-3; 7 bases align to TRBD1. Looked up from germline, CDR1 is SEHNR and CDR2 is FQNEAQ (reference sequence). Trimming took 4 bases from V and 4 from J; bases not matched to a gene: 4. The CDR3 is made up of 14 amino acids. Here the CDR3 reads CASSWGQLGNTIYF. The CDR3, as DNA: TGTGCCAGCAGCTGGGGACAGTTGGGAAACACCATATATTTT.

This clone has more than one count but fewer than ten. The junction and the germline gene differ at one end; a read error may be behind it. The J gene is TRBJ1-5, the V gene TRBV7-6, with TRBD1 matching over 10 bases. Germline values: CDR1 SGHVS, CDR2 FNYEAQ. The CDR3 runs to 15 residues. CDR3 residues: CASSLGGQGIYPQNF. DNA of the CDR3: TGTGCCAGCAGCTTAGGGGGACAGGGGATTTATCCCCAGAATTTT.

The gene calls are TRBV5-1 and TRBJ2-7; TRBD1 matches at 8 bases. The CDR3 runs to 14 residues. Germline V lookup: CDR1 SGHRS, CDR2 YFSETQ. J lost 5 bases, V lost 0 bases, and 4 bases had no gene match. CDR3 region: CASSLAPTGDEQYF. Here the CDR3 DNA reads TGCGCCAGCAGCTTGGCCCCGACAGGGGACGAGCAGTACTTC. Combining the CDR3 with reference TRBV5-1 and TRBJ2-7 gives the whole variable domain KAGVTQTPRYLIKTRGQQVTLSCSPISGHRSVSWYQQTPGQGLQFLFEYFSETQRNKGNFPGRFSGRQFSNSRSEMNVSTLELGDSALYLCASSLAPTGDEQYFGPGTRLTVT.

V and J are TRBV7-2 and TRBJ2-5; D gene ambiguous. The germline CDR1 and CDR2 sequences are SGHTA and FQGNSA. Trimming cost V 3 bases and J 2 bases, with 10 bases left between them. This CDR3 region has 14 residues. CDR3 nucleotides: TGTGCCAGCAGCTTTACAGTCACACAAGAGACCCAGTACTTC. It translates to CASSFTVTQETQYF.

This chain uses TRBV2 with TRBJ2-5; the match to TRBD2 covers 7 bases. V gave up 9 bases and J gave up 0 bases; unmatched junction bases: 10. CDR3 length equals 15 residues. Germline-derived CDR1 and CDR2 are SNHLY and FYNNEI. This chain's CDR3 is CAREKSGTNQETQYF. The CDR3 nucleotides read TGTGCCAGGGAAAAAAGTGGGACTAACCAAGAGACCCAGTACTTC.

The chain combines TRBV11-2 with TRBJ1-4; 9 bases map to TRBD1. This CDR3 comprises 14 residues. V trimming: 3 bases; J trimming: 8 bases; junction bases outside the gene matches: 4. The germline V gene has CDR1 SGHAT and CDR2 FQNNGV. CDR3 in DNA: TGTGCCAGCAGCTTCGGGACAGGGATCGAAAAACTGTTTTTT. It translates to CASSFGTGIEKLFF.

As to this clone: The junction differs from germline at one of its ends, possibly a read error. This chain joins TRBV29-1 and TRBJ2-3, with 8 bases lining up with TRBD2. This CDR3 spans 12 amino acids. CDR1 is SQVTM, CDR2 ANQGSEA, per germline. In DNA, the CDR3 is TGCAGCGTCCGGACTAGCACAGATACGCGGTATTTT. This sequence encodes CSVRTSTDTRYF.